These 29 T cell receptor beta chains originate from one sample sequenced in a study of cytomegalovirus exposure and HLA in healthy donors. The PCR had 60 Vbeta and 13 Jbeta primers. The protocol was immunoSEQ multiplex PCR, while the TCRdb copy is restricted to in-frame clones and leaves out a portion. Of 200,000 or so clones in the sample, approximately 80% are singletons; the top ten hold 0.075% to 0.1%. The sequenced sample was PBMCs. The receptors stem from a boy aged 2 to 10 in good health and CMV-seronegative.

This chain connects TRBV7-3 to TRBJ2-2; 11 nucleotides agree with TRBD2. Trimming cost V 3 bases and J 2 bases; bases outside gene matches: 2. The CDR3 length is 16 residues. The V gene's germline CDR1 is SGHTA and CDR2 FQGTGA. CDR3 region: CASSFSGGANTGELFF. The CDR3 DNA reads as TGTGCCAGCAGCTTTAGCGGGGGGGCTAACACCGGGGAGCTGTTTTTT.

This chain joins TRBV5-5 and TRBJ2-1, with 8 bases that match TRBD2. CDR3 length equals 15 residues. The germline gives CDR1 SGHKS, CDR2 YYEKEE (reference sequence). The ends lost 1 base at V and 0 bases at J; junction bases unmatched: 0. For the CDR3, the DNA is TGTGCCAGCAGCTTGAGCGGGAGCTCCTACAATGAGCAGTTCTTC. It specifies CASSLSGSSYNEQFF.

The rearrangement uses TRBV29-1 and TRBJ1-1; D not certain. CDR1 and CDR2 from the germline V gene are SQVTM and ANQGSEA. The length of the CDR3 is 14 residues. V lost 6 bases and J lost 3, with 17 bases in between. The CDR3 bases are TGCAGCGTCGTCCAGAAGTTCGTTGACACTGAAGCTTTCTTT. This codes for CSVVQKFVDTEAFF. The complete variable domain, with remaining parts taken from reference TRBV29-1 and TRBJ1-1, reads SAVISQKPSRDICQRGTSLTIQCQVDSQVTMMFWYRQQPGQSLTLIATANQGSEATYESGFVIDKFPISRPNLTFSTLTVSNMSPEDSSIYLCSVVQKFVDTEAFFGQGTRLTVV.

This rearrangement joins TRBV7-8 to TRBJ1-5, with no clear D. Looked up from germline, CDR1 is SGHVS and CDR2 is FQNEAQ. This CDR3 contains 14 residues. Trimming removed 0 bases at V and 4 bases at J, with 7 bases between. This CDR3 is CASSLAVRNQPQHF. CDR3 DNA sequence: TGTGCCAGCAGCTTAGCAGTGCGGAATCAGCCCCAGCATTTT.

The V and J genes are TRBV18 and TRBJ2-5; D is ambiguous. The DNA matches TRBJ2-7 better at its end, which makes the J call doubtful. The germline V gene encodes CDR1 KGHSH and CDR2 LQKENI. The CDR3 consists of 12 residues. The CDR3 nucleotides are TGTGCCAGCTCACCCCAACCCTACGAGCAGTACTTC. It specifies CASSPQPYEQYF.

This rearrangement joins TRBV2 to TRBJ1-1; D may be TRBD1 (5 bases). The ends were cut back, 5 bases at V and 12 bases at J, with 13 bases in the middle. The CDR3 has 11 amino acids. Germline V CDR1 and CDR2: SNHLY, FYNNEI. The CDR3 coding sequence is TGTGCCAGCAGTCCGGGACTGTGGCCTTTCTTT. Its translation is CASSPGLWPFF.

This clone was observed a single time. The rearrangement links TRBV5-4 to TRBJ1-2; TRBD1 is a possible D gene (6 bases). The V end was cut by 4 bases, the J end by 4 bases, with 14 bases between. Germline assignment: CDR1 SGHNT and CDR2 YYREEE (reference sequence). The CDR3 length is 14 residues. CDR3 residues: CASSLTGQGYGYTF. The CDR3 DNA reads TGTGCCAGCAGCCTGACAGGCCAGGGCTATGGCTACACCTTC.

V is TRBV21-1 and J is TRBJ2-5; the tabulated D call, TRBD1, remains unverified against the DNA. TRBV21-1 is a pseudogene segment. The CDR3 spans 11 residues. As DNA, the CDR3 is TGTGCCAGCAGCAAACAGGGGGCACGGTACTTC. It specifies CASSKQGARYF.

This rearrangement joins TRBV4-2 to TRBJ2-5; 9 nucleotides align to TRBD1. Trimming cost V 7 bases and J 3 bases; bases outside gene matches: 3. Per the germline V gene, CDR1 is LGHNA and CDR2 is YNFKEQ. This CDR3 spans 13 amino acids. CDR3 bases: TGTGCCAGCATGGGACAGGGAAAAGAGACCCAGTACTTC. Protein sequence: CASMGQGKETQYF.

The J gene is TRBJ2-1, the V gene TRBV7-9, with 8 positions matching TRBD2. Trimming removed 5 bases from V and 5 bases from J; junction bases left unmatched: 11. From germline, CDR1 is SEHNR and CDR2 FQNEAQ (reference sequence). The CDR3 runs 16 residues. The CDR3 region has the DNA TGTGCCAGCAGCAACCAGACGGGGGGGCCTGACAATGAGCAGTTCTTC. It is translated as CASSNQTGGPDNEQFF.

DNA for the CDR3: TGTGCCAGCAGCAAACCTCTAGTCACTGAAGCTTTCTTT. Its translation is CASSKPLVTEAFF. The V and J genes are TRBV21-1 and TRBJ1-1. TRBV21-1 is reported as a pseudogene. The CDR3 covers 13 residues.

The genes are TRBV19 and TRBJ1-1; D uncertain. Trimming cost V 7 bases and J 7 bases, with 19 bases left between them. Looked up from germline, CDR1 is LNHDA and CDR2 is SQIVND (reference sequence). The CDR3 sequence is 14 residues long. The CDR3 is CASKINAGIIEAFF. CDR3 in DNA: TGTGCCAGTAAAATCAATGCGGGAATTATTGAAGCTTTCTTT. Variable domain in full (rest from reference TRBV19 and TRBJ1-1): DGGITQSPKYLFRKEGQNVTLSCEQNLNHDAMYWYRQDPGQGLRLIYYSQIVNDFQKGDIAEGYSVSREKKESFPLTVTSAQKNPTAFYLCASKINAGIIEAFFGQGTRLTVV.

This clone was picked up one time. The chain couples TRBV20-1 to TRBJ1-2; 7 bases are shared with TRBD1. Per germline, CDR1 DFQATT and CDR2 SNEGSKA (reference sequence). CDR3 length: 11 amino acids. The ends lost 6 bases at V and 8 bases at J; junction bases unmatched: 6. In DNA, the CDR3 is TGCAGTGCCCCAGGGGGAGGAGGCTACACCTTC. It translates to CSAPGGGGYTF.

This chain links TRBV6-5 with TRBJ1-2, with a possible D match to TRBD1 (5 bases). From germline, CDR1 is MNHEY and CDR2 SVGAGI. The CDR3 is made up of 13 amino acids. The V end was cut by 7 bases, the J end by 4 bases, with 13 bases between. CDR3: CASKPPGFYGYTF. The CDR3 DNA follows: TGTGCCAGCAAACCCCCAGGGTTCTATGGCTACACCTTC.

The genes are TRBV19 and TRBJ2-1; D might be TRBD2 (6 bases). The CDR3 is made up of 16 amino acids. Per germline, CDR1 LNHDA and CDR2 SQIVND (reference sequence). The V end lost 1 base, the J end lost 3 bases, and 13 bases lay between the germline ends. CDR3 in DNA: TGTGCCAGTAGTATAGGAACCGGGGGATTCTACAATGAGCAGTTCTTC. Amino acids: CASSIGTGGFYNEQFF.

The rearrangement uses TRBV7-8 and TRBJ1-6; 10 bases line up with TRBD1. The V gene's germline CDR1 is SGHVS and CDR2 FQNEAQ. This CDR3 region has 14 residues. The V segment lost 5 bases and the J segment 10 bases; nucleotides outside the gene matches: 5. The CDR3 nucleotides are TGTGCCAGCAGCCCGACAGGGGGCCAGTCACCCCTCCACTTT. Amino acids: CASSPTGGQSPLHF.

The rearrangement uses TRBV6-5 and TRBJ1-5, with D unresolved. Germline lookup yields CDR1 MNHEY and CDR2 SVGAGI. The germline V and J ends were trimmed by 3 bases and 4 bases, with 10 bases remaining between them. The CDR3 is made up of 14 amino acids. CDR3 sequence reads: CASSYGRANQPQHF. The CDR3 DNA follows: TGTGCCAGCAGTTATGGGAGGGCTAATCAGCCCCAGCATTTT.

The chain is built from TRBV4-2 and TRBJ1-4, with no clear D. In germline, CDR1 is LGHNA, CDR2 YNFKEQ. CDR3 length equals 15 residues. V was trimmed by 1 base and J by 6 bases, leaving 12 bases between them. Here the CDR3 DNA reads TGTGCCAGCAGCCAAGTAGCGGACTCCTATGAAAAACTGTTTTTT. It specifies CASSQVADSYEKLFF.

The chain employs TRBV7-9 and TRBJ2-1; D is unclear. The V gene's germline CDR1 is SEHNR and CDR2 FQNEAQ (reference sequence). Trimming left V 1 base short and J 9 bases short, with 7 bases between. The CDR3 runs to 12 residues. The CDR3 nucleotides read TGTGCCAGCAGCTTAGTAGTGAGTGAGCAGTTCTTC. Its protein product is CASSLVVSEQFF.

This clone came up a few times. The rearrangement uses TRBV2 and TRBJ1-2; D unresolved. This CDR3 contains 16 residues. The V end lost 4 bases, the J end lost 3 bases, and 18 bases lay between the germline ends. The germline V gene has CDR1 SNHLY and CDR2 FYNNEI. CDR3 protein: CASSGVEGNAHYGYTF. CDR3 DNA sequence: TGTGCCAGCAGTGGGGTGGAGGGAAATGCCCACTATGGCTACACCTTC.

The chain has TRBV5-4 and TRBJ1-2, with D possibly being TRBD1 (6 bases). CDR3 length: 15 amino acids. Germline V gives CDR1 SGHNT, CDR2 YYREEE (reference sequence). V lost 5 bases to trimming and J lost 1 base, with 15 bases between them. Written as DNA, the CDR3 is TGTGCCAGCAGACCCAGGGGTCGGGGTAACTATGGCTACACCTTC. It is translated as CASRPRGRGNYGYTF.

The J gene is TRBJ2-2, the V gene TRBV29-1, with 10 bases that match TRBD2. V was clipped by 5 bases and J by 8 bases; unmatched bases: 26. CDR3 length: 20 amino acids. Germline CDR1 is SQVTM and CDR2 is ANQGSEA. CDR3: CSVRLLASGGPRGEGGELFF. For the CDR3, the DNA is TGCAGCGTTCGCTTGTTGGCTAGCGGGGGCCCTCGGGGAGAAGGAGGGGAGCTGTTTTTT.

This sequence joins TRBV29-1 and TRBJ2-1; the match to TRBD2 covers 7 bases. There are 16 residues in the CDR3. The germline gives CDR1 SQVTM, CDR2 ANQGSEA. J gave up 3 bases and V 4 bases, and 12 bases lay outside the gene matches. The CDR3 sequence is CSVGGVGGGNYNEQFF. The CDR3 DNA sequence: TGCAGCGTTGGGGGAGTGGGCGGGGGTAACTACAATGAGCAGTTCTTC.

V gene TRBV15 combines with J gene TRBJ2-7, with a weak D call TRBD2 (5 bases). Trimming took off 8 bases at V and 5 bases at J, with 13 bases between the two ends. This CDR3 has 12 residues. The germline CDR1 and CDR2 sequences are LNHNV and YYDKDF (reference sequence). The CDR3 reads CATGRWGDEQYF. DNA for the CDR3: TGTGCCACCGGTCGGTGGGGAGACGAGCAGTACTTC.

The chain joins TRBV7-9 to TRBJ1-2, with D possibly matching TRBD1 (6 bases). Trimming took 5 bases from V and 5 from J, leaving 18 bases between them. Germline lookup yields CDR1 SEHNR and CDR2 FQNEAQ (reference sequence). This CDR3 is built from 15 residues. CDR3: CASSPPRGPNYGYTF. CDR3 DNA: TGTGCCAGCAGCCCCCCCAGGGGTCCCAATTATGGCTACACCTTC.

The chain combines TRBV21-1 with TRBJ1-1; the table's D call, TRBD1, has no DNA check behind it. TRBV21-1 is shown as a pseudogene. The CDR3 sequence is 13 residues long. CDR3 coding DNA: TGTGCCAGCAGCACAGGGTTTAAGGCTGAAGCTTTCTTT. This translates into CASSTGFKAEAFF.

CDR3 amino acids: CASSPGQGTETQYF. CDR3 in DNA: TGTGCCAGCAGCCCGGGACAGGGTACGGAGACCCAGTACTTC. The chain is built from TRBV27 and TRBJ2-5; 9 bases align to TRBD1. The ends lost 6 bases at V and 5 bases at J; junction bases unmatched: 7. CDR1 MNHEY and CDR2 SMNVEV come from the germline V gene (reference sequence). The CDR3 covers 14 residues.

This clone was detected once. The CDR3: CASSVRDRINSPLHF. DNA for the CDR3: TGTGCCAGCAGTGTCCGGGACAGGATAAATTCACCCCTCCACTTT. The chain joins TRBV2 to TRBJ1-6, with 8 bases identical to TRBD1. In germline, CDR1 is SNHLY, CDR2 FYNNEI. Losses at the gene ends were 4 bases for V and 7 bases for J; bases not matched to a gene: 6. CDR3 size: 15 residues.

As for this clone: In the same sample, other DNA sequences code for this CDR3. This chain uses TRBV20-1 with TRBJ2-5; the D is unclear. V lost 0 bases to trimming and J lost 4 bases, with 3 bases between them. The CDR3 loop spans 11 amino acids. Germline V gives CDR1 DFQATT, CDR2 SNEGSKA (reference sequence). The CDR3 DNA reads TGCAGTGCTAGAGATCTAGAGACCCAGTACTTC. Translating it yields CSARDLETQYF.